Listed here are 32 T cell receptor beta chains from one sample, sequenced in a study of OX40 agonist ivuxolimab in advanced cancers. The assay was immunoSEQ multiplex PCR, and TCRdb's table has in-frame clones only and misses some. The table has around 46,000 clones, 91% seen once. The specimen comprised CD4+ or CD8+ T cells sorted from blood, sampled in a trial of the OX40 agonist ivuxolimab. These receptors originate from an adult with an advanced solid tumor such as melanoma, head and neck, liver or kidney cancer.

The chain has TRBV6-6 and TRBJ2-7; 10 bases align to TRBD1. Germline lookup yields CDR1 MNHNY and CDR2 SVGAGI (reference sequence). J was trimmed by 2 bases and V by 0 bases; bases with no gene match: 4. The CDR3 runs 16 residues. CDR3 protein: CASSYSMGQGPYEQYV. The CDR3 nucleotides are TGTGCCAGCAGTTACTCGATGGGACAGGGGCCCTACGAGCAGTACGTC.

This clone was detected a few times. The rearrangement uses TRBV25-1 and TRBJ2-1, with 11 bases lining up with TRBD2. The CDR3 is made up of 14 amino acids. CDR1 is MGHDK, CDR2 SYGVNS, per germline. After removal of 3 bases from V and 5 bases from J, the junction contained 0 bases not matched to a gene. The CDR3 coding sequence is TGTGCCAGCAGTGAGGGACTAGCGGACAATGAGCAGTTCTTC. Protein product: CASSEGLADNEQFF.

The chain links TRBV7-6 to TRBJ2-7, with D perhaps given as TRBD1 or TRBD2 (5 bases each). This CDR3 is built from 17 residues. The germline CDR1 and CDR2 sequences are SGHVS and FNYEAQ. V lost 5 bases and J 3 bases, leaving 23 bases between the germline ends. Written as DNA, the CDR3 is TGTGCCAGCAGCCGCACCGGGACCTCAACGTCCCTCTACGAGCAGTACTTC. This codes for CASSRTGTSTSLYEQYF.

A remark on this clone: Other DNA sequences in this specimen translate into the identical CDR3. The chain couples TRBV27 to TRBJ1-1; 10 bases are a match to TRBD1. Germline V gene data show CDR1 as MNHEY and CDR2 as SMNVEV (reference sequence). CDR3 size: 12 residues. Germline trimming cut 6 bases from V and 8 bases from J; bases unmatched to any gene: 3. The CDR3 DNA reads TGTGCCAGCAGCCCGACAGGGGGCGAAGCTTTCTTT. It yields the protein CASSPTGGEAFF.

This chain joins TRBV5-1 and TRBJ2-5; D unresolved. Trimming took 3 bases from V and 1 from J, leaving 10 bases between them. The germline gives CDR1 SGHRS, CDR2 YFSETQ. CDR3 length equals 14 residues. CDR3 residues: CASSSVNPQETQYF. The CDR3 DNA follows: TGCGCCAGCAGCTCAGTCAACCCCCAAGAGACCCAGTACTTC.

The CDR3 nucleotides are TGTGCCAGCAGCTGGGGGCGGCTCCAAGAGACCCAGTACTTC. This encodes CASSWGRLQETQYF. The V and J genes are TRBV13 and TRBJ2-5, with a possible D match to TRBD1 (6 bases). V gave up 4 bases and J gave up 1 base, with 10 bases separating them. CDR1 is PRHDT and CDR2 is FYEKMQ in the germline V gene (reference sequence). CDR3 length: 14 amino acids.

In its sample, this clone was seen once. This chain uses TRBV7-9 with TRBJ2-7; a possible D gene is TRBD2 (5 bases). This CDR3 region has 12 residues. Germline V lookup: CDR1 SEHNR, CDR2 FQNEAQ (reference sequence). Trimming removed 5 bases from V and 4 bases from J, with 9 bases in between. The CDR3 sequence: CASSGLGYEQYF. The CDR3, as DNA: TGTGCCAGCAGCGGACTCGGGTACGAGCAGTACTTC.

The DNA for the CDR3 is TGTGCTCCCGGTTTGAGCGCGGCCCATAATGAAAAACTGTTTTTT. It yields the protein CAPGLSAAHNEKLFF. V and J are TRBV12-5 and TRBJ1-4; D ambiguous. V dropped 11 bases and J dropped 4 bases, with 20 bases sitting between them. Germline V gene sequence: CDR1 LGHNT, CDR2 FRNRAP. This CDR3 region has 15 residues.

The gene calls are TRBV2 and TRBJ1-6, with D possibly matching TRBD1 (5 bases). The CDR3 is 17 amino acids. Trimming left V 6 bases short and J 1 base short, with 16 bases between. Per the germline V gene, CDR1 is SNHLY and CDR2 is FYNNEI. The CDR3 DNA reads as TGTGCCAGCAGGATGACAGAGGATTTATCCTATAATTCACCCCTCCACTTT. It encodes CASRMTEDLSYNSPLHF.

This chain joins TRBV6-4 and TRBJ1-3, with D unresolved. The CDR3 is made up of 16 amino acids. Germline CDR1 MRHNA, CDR2 SNTAGT. Trimming removed 4 bases from V and 2 bases from J, with 15 bases in between. Here the CDR3 DNA reads TGTGCCAGCAGTGGCGTGGACCGATGGACTGGAAACACCATATATTTT. Protein sequence: CASSGVDRWTGNTIYF.

This rearrangement joins TRBV11-3 to TRBJ2-1, with D hard to call. This CDR3 is 14 amino acids long. Germline V gives CDR1 SGHNT, CDR2 YENEEA. V was shortened by 7 bases and J by 6 bases, with 16 bases between the two germline ends. CDR3 residues: CASTRQDRANEQFF. For the CDR3, the DNA is TGTGCCAGCACCCGGCAGGACCGAGCCAATGAGCAGTTCTTC.

The chain recombines TRBV6-1 with TRBJ2-1; D gene unclear. Germline V gene lookup returns CDR1 MNHNS and CDR2 SASEGT. V was shortened by 2 bases and J by 7 bases, with 6 bases between the two germline ends. The CDR3 length is 12 residues. The CDR3 here is CASSELGNEQFF. The CDR3 nucleotides are TGTGCCAGCAGTGAATTGGGGAATGAGCAGTTCTTC.

The rearrangement uses TRBV19 and TRBJ2-1; 7 bases are a match to TRBD2. CDR3 size: 15 residues. Germline trimming cut 1 base from V and 8 bases from J; bases unmatched to any gene: 8. Germline CDR1 and CDR2: LNHDA and SQIVND (reference sequence). The CDR3 is CASSIGLSGDHEQFF. The CDR3 DNA follows: TGTGCCAGTAGTATAGGGCTCAGCGGGGACCATGAGCAGTTCTTC.

The chain couples TRBV4-1 to TRBJ2-5; either TRBD1 or TRBD2 may fit D (6 bases each). Germline V gene sequence: CDR1 MGHRA, CDR2 YSYEKL. V lost 6 bases, J lost 2 bases, and 16 bases lay in between. The CDR3 runs to 15 residues. The CDR3: CASSLGIGGQETQYF. CDR3 coding DNA: TGCGCCAGCAGTTTAGGGATAGGGGGGCAAGAGACCCAGTACTTC.

This clone came up once. The chain is built from TRBV11-2 and TRBJ1-4, with 8 bases fitting TRBD1. The CDR3 loop spans 15 amino acids. Germline V gene data show CDR1 as SGHAT and CDR2 as FQNNGV. Unmatched junction bases numbered 9, after V lost 5 bases and J lost 7 bases. The CDR3: CASSRSTGEGEKLFF. The CDR3 nucleotides read TGTGCCAGCAGCCGATCGACAGGGGAGGGTGAAAAACTGTTTTTT. The full variable domain, in which reference TRBV11-2 and TRBJ1-4 provide the parts outside the CDR3, is EAGVAQSPRYKIIEKRQSVAFWCNPISGHATLYWYQQILGQGPKLLIQFQNNGVVDDSQLPKDRFSAERLKGVDSTLKIQPAKLEDSAVYLCASSRSTGEGEKLFFGSGTQLSVL.

The genes are TRBV7-9 and TRBJ2-5; TRBD2 is a possible D gene (5 bases). This CDR3 spans 16 amino acids. CDR1 is SEHNR, CDR2 FQNEAQ, per germline (reference sequence). V lost 5 bases to trimming and J lost 4 bases, with 20 bases between them. The DNA of the CDR3 is TGTGCCAGCAGCCACATCGGGGATTCGTCAGGAGAGACCCAGTACTTC. This codes for CASSHIGDSSGETQYF. Full variable domain (rest looked up from reference TRBV7-9 and TRBJ2-5): DTGVSQNPRHKITKRGQNVTFRCDPISEHNRLYWYRQTLGQGPEFLTYFQNEAQLEKSRLLSDRFSAERPKGSFSTLEIQRTEQGDSAMYLCASSHIGDSSGETQYFGPGTRLLVL.

The chain has TRBV5-1 and TRBJ2-3, with TRBD2 matching over 13 bases. The CDR3 totals 15 residues. The germline gives CDR1 SGHRS, CDR2 YFSETQ. With 4 bases clipped from V and 6 bases from J, the junction kept 5 bases outside the gene matches. CDR3 DNA sequence: TGCGCCAGCAGCATGGGACTAGCGGGATCTGATACGCAGTATTTT. Its protein product is CASSMGLAGSDTQYF.

The chain combines TRBV6-1 with TRBJ2-7; 7 positions match TRBD1. J was trimmed by 4 bases and V by 7 bases; bases with no gene match: 13. CDR1 is MNHNS and CDR2 is SASEGT in the germline V gene. The CDR3 extends over 15 amino acids. The CDR3 DNA reads TGTGCCAGCATAGGGGAGACAGGGCTAAAATACGAGCAGTACGTC. It specifies CASIGETGLKYEQYV.

The CDR3 reads CASSLEHGQGPSGANVLTF. In DNA form, the CDR3 reads TGTGCCAGCAGCTTGGAGCATGGACAGGGACCCTCTGGGGCCAACGTCCTGACTTTC. V and J are TRBV5-6 and TRBJ2-6; 8 nucleotides align to TRBD1. There are 19 residues in the CDR3. The V gene's germline CDR1 is SGHDT and CDR2 YYEEEE. V lost 0 bases, J lost 0 bases, and 8 bases stayed unmatched.

Details on this clone: A junction boundary mismatches the germline segment, possibly from a read error. Other DNA sequences of this sample code for an identical CDR3. The V call is TRBV7-2, the J call TRBJ1-5; D is uncertain. This CDR3 is 14 amino acids long. From germline, CDR1 is SGHTA and CDR2 FQGNSA. CDR3 residues: CASSHLDSNQPQHF. CDR3 nucleotide sequence: TGCGCCAGCAGCCATCTCGATAGCAATCAGCCCCAGCATTTT.

The V call is TRBV10-3, the J call TRBJ1-1; weak D call: TRBD1 (5 bases). The germline V and J ends were trimmed by 2 bases and 0 bases, with 10 bases remaining between them. Germline-derived CDR1 and CDR2 are ENHRY and SYGVKD. The CDR3 contains 15 residues. The CDR3 reads CAISEEGLMNTEAFF. The CDR3 nucleotides are TGTGCCATCAGTGAGGAGGGACTGATGAACACTGAAGCTTTCTTT.

The rearrangement uses TRBV4-1 and TRBJ2-1, with 7 bases identical to TRBD2. The CDR3 contains 16 residues. Trimming at V came to 1 base and at J to 10 bases, leaving 13 bases not matched to a gene. Germline V gives CDR1 MGHRA, CDR2 YSYEKL. The CDR3 region has the DNA TGCGCCAGCAGCCAAGGCCAGCGGGGTATCAAATGGGAGCAGTTCTTC. It codes for CASSQGQRGIKWEQFF.

A few counts support this clone. V and J are TRBV6-5 and TRBJ1-5; no firm D call. Germline CDR1 and CDR2: MNHEY and SVGAGI. Trimming took 5 bases from V and 5 from J, leaving 13 bases between them. CDR3 length: 14 residues. CDR3 nucleotides: TGTGCCAGCAGTCCCGGCGGGTCCGATCAGCCCCAGCATTTT. Translating it yields CASSPGGSDQPQHF.

A note on this clone: The junction departs from the called germline gene at one end, perhaps through a read error. The chain joins TRBV25-1 to TRBJ2-1; TRBD1 or TRBD2 may be the D gene (5 bases each). The germline gives CDR1 MGHDK, CDR2 SYGVNS. CDR3 size: 15 residues. The DNA of the CDR3 is TGTGCCAGCAGCAACCGGGACCTGGTCTACAGTGAGCAGTTCTTC. This sequence encodes CASSNRDLVYSEQFF. Full variable domain (rest looked up from reference TRBV25-1 and TRBJ2-1): EADIYQTPRYLVIGTGKKITLECSQTMGHDKMYWYQQDPGMELHLIHYSYGVNSTEKGDLSSESTVSRIRTEHFPLTLESARPSHTSQYLCASSNRDLVYSEQFFGPGTRLTVL.

The chain couples TRBV7-9 to TRBJ1-1; no reliable D call. Per the germline V gene, CDR1 is SEHNR and CDR2 is FQNEAQ (reference sequence). V lost 1 base and J 4 bases, leaving 4 bases between the germline ends. The CDR3 has 12 amino acids. The CDR3 sequence is CASSLGTTEAFF. CDR3 bases: TGTGCCAGCAGCTTAGGGACCACTGAAGCTTTCTTT.

The chain joins TRBV2 to TRBJ2-1, with D possibly being TRBD2 (7 bases). Trimming stripped 6 bases from V and 8 bases from J, with 26 bases between. The CDR3 spans 17 residues. The germline gives CDR1 SNHLY, CDR2 FYNNEI. This chain's CDR3 is CASSAGESRGPRDEQFF. Written as DNA, the CDR3 is TGTGCCAGCAGCGCGGGGGAAAGCAGGGGCCCGAGGGATGAGCAGTTCTTC. Full variable domain (rest looked up from reference TRBV2 and TRBJ2-1): EPEVTQTPSHQVTQMGQEVILRCVPISNHLYFYWYRQILGQKVEFLVSFYNNEISEKSEIFDDQFSVERPDGSNFTLKIRSTKLEDSAMYFCASSAGESRGPRDEQFFGPGTRLTVL.

The chain carries TRBV6-5 and TRBJ2-1; D is unclear. The CDR3 length is 13 residues. Germline V gene lookup returns CDR1 MNHEY and CDR2 SVGAGI. V lost 0 bases and J lost 9, with 9 bases in between. CDR3 in DNA: TGTGCCAGCAGTTACTCGATTCCGGCTGAGCAGTTCTTC. Encoded protein: CASSYSIPAEQFF.

The chain has TRBV4-1 and TRBJ2-7; TRBD1 is a possible D gene (6 bases). V dropped 3 bases and J dropped 2 bases, with 11 bases sitting between them. The germline V gene has CDR1 MGHRA and CDR2 YSYEKL. The CDR3 runs 14 residues. CDR3 sequence: CASSQIQGPYEQYF. The CDR3 DNA reads as TGCGCCAGCAGCCAGATACAGGGCCCCTACGAGCAGTACTTC.

The V call is TRBV4-3, the J call TRBJ2-7, with 11 bases that match TRBD1. This CDR3 has 16 amino acids. Germline V lookup: CDR1 LGHNA, CDR2 YSLEER. J was trimmed by 3 bases and V by 1 base; bases with no gene match: 5. CDR3: CASSQGGQGEIYEQYF. In DNA, the CDR3 is TGCGCCAGCAGCCAAGGGGGACAGGGGGAGATCTACGAGCAGTACTTC.

This clone was picked up one time. The CDR3 loop reads CASSSWDGQTYEQYV. For the CDR3, the DNA is TGTGCCAGCAGCTCCTGGGACGGCCAGACCTACGAGCAGTACGTC. The V and J genes are TRBV9 and TRBJ2-7; D possibly matches TRBD1 or TRBD2 (5 bases each). V lost 4 bases, J lost 2 bases, and 16 bases lay in between. The CDR3 contains 15 residues. Germline CDR1 and CDR2: SGDLS and YYNGEE.

The chain joins TRBV11-2 to TRBJ2-3, with D uncertain. This CDR3 spans 16 amino acids. The germline CDR1 and CDR2 sequences are SGHAT and FQNNGV. Trimming removed 10 bases at V and 2 bases at J, with 22 bases between. The CDR3 sequence: CATRIGWATATDTQYF. CDR3 DNA: TGTGCCACGAGAATCGGATGGGCAACCGCCACAGATACGCAGTATTTT.

The chain uses TRBV5-1 and TRBJ2-2, with 9 bases fitting TRBD2. Germline assignment: CDR1 SGHRS and CDR2 YFSETQ. V shed 2 bases and J 4 bases; nucleotides not matched to a gene: 9. The CDR3 totals 17 residues. In DNA, the CDR3 is TGCGCCAGCAGCTTTCAGACTAGCGGAAAGTTCACCGGGGAGCTGTTTTTT. Protein sequence: CASSFQTSGKFTGELFF. Full variable domain (remainder filled in from reference TRBV5-1 and TRBJ2-2): KAGVTQTPRYLIKTRGQQVTLSCSPISGHRSVSWYQQTPGQGLQFLFEYFSETQRNKGNFPGRFSGRQFSNSRSEMNVSTLELGDSALYLCASSFQTSGKFTGELFFGEGSRLTVL.